This TCR beta chain was obtained from a study of blood T cell repertoires in COVID-19. Study background: Acute-phase and convalescent COVID-19 samples originated in the United States, Italy and Spain. The analysed material was cDNA or gDNA that came from T cells, B-cell-depleted T cells, or PBMCs.

In the source study's methods: Reference gene primer amplification gave estimated nucleated cell counts. TCRdb's copy holds only in-frame clones and misses some; the assay was immunoSEQ multiplex PCR. The V and J calls and clone size were taken over from that table, and D and trimming were inferred from the DNA. The table records 200,000 to 250,000 clones, 75% to 85% of them present only once. Looked up from germline, CDR1 is MGHDK and CDR2 is SYGVNS. The CDR3 consists of 13 residues. The V and J ends lost 9 bases and 5 bases respectively, with 16 bases between them. Those enrolled in Seattle joined during active infection and were followed longitudinally afterward.

This receptor was taken from a woman aged 25 to 45 with COVID-19, enrolled during active disease. The chain is built from TRBV25-1 and TRBJ1-1, with D possibly being TRBD1 (5 bases). The sequencing input was peripheral blood. CDR3 sequence (DNA): TGTGCCAGTACGACAGCGCCGGAGACTGAAGCTTTCTTT. Amino acid sequence: CASTTAPETEAFF.